The sequence of this TCR beta chain was determined in a study of human T cells and chemical hapten exposure. V lost 5 bases to trimming and J lost 4 bases; unmatched junction nucleotides: 6. CDR1 is SQVTM, CDR2 ANQGSEA, per germline. CDR3 length equals 13 residues. In TCRdb, the RACE reads were re-called with MiXCR into one record per CDR3 protein. The data contain fewer than 95,000 distinct CDR3 sequences, approximately 11% of them seen just once; the ten biggest clones take up roughly 2.3%. The time point denotes: patch test 2, 6 weeks after DPC sensitization. This sample's treatment: therapeutic diphenylcyclopropenone sensitization with weekly scalp DPC.

The source of this sequence is a man in his forties with alopecia areata. Some clones in this sample may be carry-over from other donors' samples. Sequenced here: whole blood, sampled in connection with sensitization to the hapten diphenylcyclopropenone (DPC). The chain is built from TRBV29-1 and TRBJ2-7; the match to TRBD2 covers 9 bases. This CDR3 reads CSVSLAGLYEQYF. The CDR3 nucleotides are TGCAGCGTTAGTCTAGCGGGATTGTACGAGCAGTACTTC.